The 28 T cell receptor beta chains reported below all come from one sample, sequenced in a study of shared clonotypes between healthy human individuals. Sequenced by immunoSEQ multiplex PCR; TCRdb stores in-frame clones only, minus some. Of roughly 680,000 clones listed, approximately 72% are singletons. The specimen was memory CD4+ T cells sorted from blood. Subset given: CD45RA-negative fraction. Receptor source: a woman younger than 45 in good health.

A remark on this clone: This sample includes further DNA sequences coding for the same CDR3. The CDR3 DNA sequence: TGTGCCAGCAGCTTAGTAGGGCAGCCCCAGCATTTT. The encoded protein is CASSLVGQPQHF. The rearrangement links TRBV7-2 to TRBJ1-5; the D is unclear. This CDR3 has 12 residues. The germline V gene encodes CDR1 SGHTA and CDR2 FQGNSA. Trimming shortened V by 1 base and J by 7 bases, and 5 bases separated the two germline ends.

The V call is TRBV5-4, the J call TRBJ2-3; 9 bases align to TRBD2. The CDR3 contains 14 residues. CDR1 and CDR2 (germline): SGHNT, YYREEE (reference sequence). V gave up 4 bases and J gave up 2 bases; unmatched junction bases: 2. The CDR3 region is CASSAGGPTDTQYF. CDR3 DNA: TGTGCCAGCAGCGCGGGAGGGCCCACAGATACGCAGTATTTT.

V is TRBV4-1 and J is TRBJ2-1; 8 nucleotides match TRBD1. The CDR3 loop spans 16 amino acids. V gave up 0 bases and J gave up 4 bases; unmatched junction bases: 5. CDR1 is MGHRA and CDR2 is YSYEKL in the germline V gene. The CDR3: CASSQDGRQGYNEQFF. The CDR3 nucleotides read TGCGCCAGCAGCCAAGATGGGAGACAGGGGTACAATGAGCAGTTCTTC.

The chain couples TRBV27 to TRBJ2-1, with unresolved D. The CDR3 has 14 residues. Looked up from germline, CDR1 is MNHEY and CDR2 is SMNVEV (reference sequence). V lost 1 base, J lost 4 bases, and 8 bases lay in between. CDR3 coding DNA: TGTGCCAGCAGTTTATGGACGCGATACAATGAGCAGTTCTTC. Encoded protein: CASSLWTRYNEQFF.

This clone was counted once. V is TRBV2 and J is TRBJ2-2, with 11 bases that match TRBD2. The V gene's germline CDR1 is SNHLY and CDR2 FYNNEI. V lost 7 bases to trimming and J lost 4 bases; unmatched junction nucleotides: 8. The CDR3 totals 16 residues. CDR3 coding DNA: TGTGCCAGCACCCGATCGACTAGCGGGACCACCGGGGAGCTGTTTTTT. Protein: CASTRSTSGTTGELFF.

This clone was counted a few times. The rearrangement uses TRBV2 and TRBJ1-5; D might be TRBD1 (5 bases). The CDR3 loop spans 13 amino acids. The V end lost 4 bases, the J end lost 4 bases, and 8 bases lay between the germline ends. CDR1 and CDR2 from the germline V gene are SNHLY and FYNNEI. CDR3 sequence (DNA): TGTGCCAGCAGTGGGAACAGGAATCAGCCCCAGCATTTT. Translation gives CASSGNRNQPQHF. The entire variable domain, with the rest obtained from reference TRBV2 and TRBJ1-5, is as follows: EPEVTQTPSHQVTQMGQEVILRCVPISNHLYFYWYRQILGQKVEFLVSFYNNEISEKSEIFDDQFSVERPDGSNFTLKIRSTKLEDSAMYFCASSGNRNQPQHFGDGTRLSIL.

The chain is built from TRBV19 and TRBJ2-7; no firm D call. The V gene's germline CDR1 is LNHDA and CDR2 SQIVND (reference sequence). The CDR3 is 13 amino acids. Trimming cost V 9 bases and J 6 bases, with 18 bases left between them. The CDR3 loop reads CASGRNLVVEQYF. The DNA of the CDR3 is TGTGCCAGCGGACGGAACCTTGTCGTCGAGCAGTACTTC.

The chain recombines TRBV30 with TRBJ2-3, with D tentatively TRBD1 (6 bases). This CDR3 contains 15 residues. With 8 bases removed from V and 4 bases from J, the gap between germline ends came to 22 bases. Germline V CDR1 and CDR2: GTSNPN, SVGIG (reference sequence). The CDR3 is CAGGREGGRADTQYF. CDR3 DNA sequence: TGTGCCGGAGGCCGGGAAGGGGGTCGAGCAGATACGCAGTATTTT.

The chain uses TRBV11-3 and TRBJ1-3; 8 bases align to TRBD1. V trimming: 5 bases; J trimming: 0 bases; junction bases outside the gene matches: 6. CDR1 is SGHNT, CDR2 YENEEA, per germline. This CDR3 contains 16 residues. In DNA, the CDR3 is TGTGCCAGCAGCCGCCGGACAGGGCGCTCTGGAAACACCATATATTTT. Residues: CASSRRTGRSGNTIYF.

This chain joins TRBV5-5 and TRBJ1-2, with no clear D. CDR1 and CDR2 (germline): SGHKS, YYEKEE (reference sequence). This CDR3 has 14 amino acids. V lost 2 bases to trimming and J lost 7 bases, with 15 bases between them. The CDR3 DNA sequence: TGTGCCAGCAGCTTTCAGATCGAGGGCTTTGGCTACACCTTC. Amino acids: CASSFQIEGFGYTF.

The V and J genes are TRBV7-8 and TRBJ2-7; D ambiguous. Between the trimmed V and J ends, which lost 6 bases and 5 bases, there was a span of 11 bases. This CDR3 is 12 amino acids long. CDR1 is SGHVS, CDR2 FQNEAQ, per germline. CDR3 sequence: CASSHSVNEQYF. CDR3 DNA sequence: TGTGCCAGCAGTCATAGTGTCAACGAGCAGTACTTC.

This chain connects TRBV4-1 to TRBJ2-7; 7 nucleotides align to TRBD1. The V gene's germline CDR1 is MGHRA and CDR2 YSYEKL. The CDR3 totals 13 residues. The junction had 1 base not matched to a gene; V was cut back by 3 bases and J by 2 bases. CDR3 protein: CASSQTGTYEQYF. Here the CDR3 DNA reads TGCGCCAGCAGCCAGACAGGGACCTACGAGCAGTACTTC.

The CDR3, as DNA: TGTGCCAGCAGTTCCTCTGATCCTAACACCGGGGAGCTGTTTTTT. This codes for CASSSSDPNTGELFF. The J gene is TRBJ2-2, the V gene TRBV6-5; D is unresolved. The CDR3 extends over 15 amino acids. Germline CDR1 is MNHEY and CDR2 is SVGAGI. V dropped 4 bases and J dropped 2 bases, with 11 bases sitting between them.

The chain combines TRBV5-5 with TRBJ1-2; D call uncertain. The CDR3 contains 12 residues. The germline V gene encodes CDR1 SGHKS and CDR2 YYEKEE (reference sequence). The V and J ends lost 3 bases and 7 bases respectively, with 10 bases between them. The CDR3 region is CASSSSTIGYTF. CDR3 nucleotides: TGTGCCAGCAGCTCCAGCACCATTGGCTACACCTTC.

The genes are TRBV10-3 and TRBJ2-7; D is undetermined. Germline-derived CDR1 and CDR2 are ENHRY and SYGVKD. CDR3 length: 15 amino acids. V lost 2 bases to trimming and J lost 5 bases, with 16 bases between them. This CDR3 is CAISEVVGIGDEQYF. In DNA form, the CDR3 reads TGTGCCATCAGTGAGGTGGTAGGAATAGGCGACGAGCAGTACTTC.

V usage is TRBV25-1 and J usage is TRBJ2-3; D is perhaps TRBD1 (5 bases). The CDR3 runs 13 residues. CDR1 and CDR2 (germline): MGHDK, SYGVNS. V lost 5 bases to trimming and J lost 4 bases, with 10 bases between them. The CDR3 DNA sequence: TGTGCCAGCAGTTTTGGGGCGTCAGATACGCAGTATTTT. As protein: CASSFGASDTQYF.

This sequence joins TRBV21-1 and TRBJ2-7; TRBD2 reflects the table's D call only, with no check against the DNA. TRBV21-1 is a pseudogene. The CDR3 is 16 residues long. CDR3 region: CASSKEKLAGVNEQYF. The CDR3 DNA follows: TGTGCCAGCAGCAAAGAGAAACTAGCGGGTGTCAACGAGCAGTACTTC.

The chain uses TRBV10-2 and TRBJ2-2; D is unresolved. This CDR3 contains 14 residues. Germline loops: CDR1 WSHSY, CDR2 SAAADI. V shed 0 bases and J shed 0 bases, with 2 bases lying between them. The CDR3 nucleotides are TGCGCCAGCAGTGAGTCGACGAACACCGGGGAGCTGTTTTTT. It specifies CASSESTNTGELFF.

J is TRBJ2-7 and V is TRBV7-8; 8 bases are shared with TRBD2. The germline V gene has CDR1 SGHVS and CDR2 FQNEAQ. J was trimmed by 1 base and V by 5 bases; bases with no gene match: 4. The length of the CDR3 is 14 residues. CDR3 DNA sequence: TGTGCCAGCAGCACGGGACTAGGTTCCTACGAGCAGTACTTC. Residues: CASSTGLGSYEQYF.

This rearrangement joins TRBV19 to TRBJ2-1, with a weak D call TRBD2 (7 bases). The CDR3 length is 15 residues. V lost 8 bases, J lost 6 bases, and 20 bases lay in between. The V gene's germline CDR1 is LNHDA and CDR2 SQIVND (reference sequence). CDR3 bases: TGTGCCAGTCTCCCGGGGGCGGGAGAGGGCAATGAGCAGTTCTTC. It codes for CASLPGAGEGNEQFF.

The rearrangement joins TRBV6-6 to TRBJ2-4; 7 bases are a match to TRBD1. V lost 6 bases to trimming and J lost 3 bases; unmatched junction nucleotides: 5. CDR3 length: 14 residues. Germline CDR1 MNHNY, CDR2 SVGAGI (reference sequence). In nucleotides, the CDR3 is TGTGCCAGCAGCCAAGGACAGGACAAAAACATTCAGTACTTC. It is translated as CASSQGQDKNIQYF.

This chain uses TRBV10-2 with TRBJ1-3, with a weak D call TRBD1 (5 bases). Trimming stripped 4 bases from V and 0 bases from J, with 7 bases between. The V gene's germline CDR1 is WSHSY and CDR2 SAAADI. CDR3 length equals 14 residues. The CDR3 reads CASSGQGSGNTIYF. DNA for the CDR3: TGCGCCAGCAGTGGGCAGGGCTCTGGAAACACCATATATTTT.

The V and J genes are TRBV7-9 and TRBJ2-6; TRBD1 matches at 8 bases. CDR1 and CDR2 (germline): SEHNR, FQNEAQ (reference sequence). V gave up 10 bases and J gave up 0 bases; unmatched junction bases: 11. The CDR3 has 17 amino acids. CDR3 sequence: CATPGGRGLSGANVLTF. Written as DNA, the CDR3 is TGTGCCACTCCGGGTGGCAGGGGGCTCTCTGGGGCCAACGTCCTGACTTTC. The entire variable domain, with the rest obtained from reference TRBV7-9 and TRBJ2-6, is as follows: DTGVSQNPRHKITKRGQNVTFRCDPISEHNRLYWYRQTLGQGPEFLTYFQNEAQLEKSRLLSDRFSAERPKGSFSTLEIQRTEQGDSAMYLCATPGGRGLSGANVLTFGAGSRLTVL.

This clone was counted only a few times. The sample contains more than one DNA sequence encoding this CDR3. This rearrangement joins TRBV7-2 to TRBJ2-5, with D possibly matching TRBD1 (6 bases). The CDR3 length is 15 residues. Germline V gene data show CDR1 as SGHTA and CDR2 as FQGNSA. Trimming took off 1 base at V and 1 base at J, with 10 bases between the two ends. CDR3 in amino acids: CASSLGGQPQETQYF. CDR3 DNA sequence: TGTGCCAGCAGCTTAGGGGGGCAGCCCCAAGAGACCCAGTACTTC.

The chain is built from TRBV4-2 and TRBJ2-5; maybe TRBD1 (5 bases). The V and J ends lost 5 bases and 4 bases respectively, with 17 bases between them. The CDR3 is made up of 15 amino acids. CDR1 and CDR2 from the germline V gene are LGHNA and YNFKEQ. CDR3 protein: CASSINPFQGETQYF. The DNA for the CDR3 is TGTGCCAGCAGCATAAACCCGTTCCAGGGAGAGACCCAGTACTTC.

The chain joins TRBV28 to TRBJ2-7; 8 nucleotides match TRBD2. J lost 0 bases, V lost 7 bases, and 5 bases had no gene match. This CDR3 has 14 amino acids. Germline CDR1 reads MDHEN; CDR2 reads SYDVKM. In DNA form, the CDR3 reads TGTGCCAGCACCGTTAGCGGGACCTCCTACGAGCAGTACTTC. Its protein is CASTVSGTSYEQYF.

The chain has TRBV7-3 and TRBJ1-1, with D unresolved. V was trimmed by 2 bases and J by 1 base, leaving 14 bases between them. The CDR3 runs 16 residues. Germline V gives CDR1 SGHTA, CDR2 FQGTGA. CDR3 in amino acids: CASSLRGIEANTEAFF. For the CDR3, the DNA is TGTGCCAGCAGCTTACGAGGCATCGAAGCGAACACTGAAGCTTTCTTT.

This clone occurred many times. The chain joins TRBV27 to TRBJ2-2, with TRBD1 matching 7 bases. The junction had 10 bases not matched to a gene; V was cut back by 6 bases and J by 6 bases. CDR1 and CDR2 (germline): MNHEY, SMNVEV (reference sequence). The CDR3 runs to 15 residues. Here the CDR3 reads CASRRQGRYSGELFF. The CDR3 nucleotides are TGTGCCAGCAGGCGACAGGGTCGTTATTCCGGGGAGCTGTTTTTT.